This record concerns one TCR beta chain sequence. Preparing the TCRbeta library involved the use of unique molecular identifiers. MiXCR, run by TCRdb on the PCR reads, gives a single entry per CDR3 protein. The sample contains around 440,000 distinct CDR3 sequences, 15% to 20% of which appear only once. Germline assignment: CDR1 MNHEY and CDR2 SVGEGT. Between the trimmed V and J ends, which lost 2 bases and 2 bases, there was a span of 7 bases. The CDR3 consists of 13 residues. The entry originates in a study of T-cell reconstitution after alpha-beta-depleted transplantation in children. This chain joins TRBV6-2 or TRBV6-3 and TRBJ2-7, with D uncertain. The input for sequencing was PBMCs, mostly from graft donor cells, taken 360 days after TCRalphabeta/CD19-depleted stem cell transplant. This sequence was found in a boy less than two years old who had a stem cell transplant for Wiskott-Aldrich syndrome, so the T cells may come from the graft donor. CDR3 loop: CASSYEIPYEQYF. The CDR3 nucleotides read TGTGCCAGCAGTTACGAGATCCCCTACGAGCAGTACTTC.